Presented here are 18 T cell receptor beta chains from one specimen sequenced in a study of beta chain features in type 1 diabetes (dated by TCRdb to the late 2010s). For these receptors, no antigen is known. The library was built by means of the immunoSEQ multiplex PCR assay. The High Capacity cDNA Reverse Transcription Kit was used to reverse transcribe all of the isolated RNA, meaning that expressed TCRB transcripts were what got sequenced. Imported from immuneACCESS, the table was reduced by TCRdb to in-frame sequences with V and J called. These copies leave out some clones; in studies compared against another copy, an unresolved V gene accounts for under half, and the cause of the remainder is not known. The sample table records some 240,000 clones; approximately 16% of these occur just once. The ten largest make up more than 0.075% of the sample. Study-level results and caveats: In all four CD4+ subsets, TCRB CDR3 length was moderately but significantly shorter in type 1 diabetes patients.

Sample: naive CD4+ T cells from blood. According to the study, the label for this sample's cell subset or site signals: true naive CD4+ T cells. The receptor set was obtained from a man younger than 45 with type 1 diabetes.

This clone has just a few counts. As DNA, the CDR3 is TGTGCCAGCAGCTTAGATCGAGGGAATGAGCAGTTCTTC. This encodes CASSLDRGNEQFF. The genes are TRBV11-2 and TRBJ2-1, with D maybe TRBD2 (5 bases). The germline gives CDR1 SGHAT, CDR2 FQNNGV. V was trimmed by 0 bases and J by 7 bases, leaving 7 bases between them. This CDR3 has 13 amino acids.

This clone has more than one count but fewer than ten. The DNA of the CDR3 is TGTGCCAGCAGCCAAGATCCCTACGGAGATACGCAGTATTTT. Protein product: CASSQDPYGDTQYF. The V call is TRBV4-2, the J call TRBJ2-3; the D is unclear. The ends were cut back, 0 bases at V and 5 bases at J, with 9 bases in the middle. CDR1 and CDR2 (germline): LGHNA, YNFKEQ. This CDR3 comprises 14 residues.

This clone came up a few times. The rearrangement links TRBV30 to TRBJ2-7; 7 bases agree with TRBD1. The V and J ends lost 2 bases and 3 bases, in that order; junction bases with no gene match: 4. The length of the CDR3 is 13 residues. The V gene's germline CDR1 is GTSNPN and CDR2 SVGIG (reference sequence). CDR3 in DNA: TGTGCCTGGAGTAAGGGGGCCAACTACGAGCAGTACTTC. It specifies CAWSKGANYEQYF. Supplemented by reference TRBV30 and TRBJ2-7, the full variable domain reads SQTIHQWPATLVQPVGSPLSLECTVEGTSNPNLYWYRQAAGRGLQLLFYSVGIGQISSEVPQNLSASRPQDRQFILSSKKLLLSDSGFYLCAWSKGANYEQYFGPGTRLTVT.

This rearrangement joins TRBV28 to TRBJ2-1, with 13 bases lining up with TRBD2. CDR1 and CDR2 from the germline V gene are MDHEN and SYDVKM. Trimming cost V 6 bases and J 8 bases; bases outside gene matches: 7. This CDR3 has 15 amino acids. This CDR3 is CASRPPGLAGDEQFF. The CDR3 DNA follows: TGTGCCAGCAGACCCCCCGGACTAGCGGGGGATGAGCAGTTCTTC.

In its sample, this clone was seen a few times. V and J are TRBV29-1 and TRBJ2-7; 11 bases are shared with TRBD1. Germline V CDR1 and CDR2: SQVTM, ANQGSEA. The CDR3 contains 13 residues. Losses at the gene ends were 6 bases for V and 3 bases for J; bases not matched to a gene: 4. Written as DNA, the CDR3 is TGCAGCGTATGGACAGGGGGCGTCTACGAGCAGTACTTC. The encoded protein is CSVWTGGVYEQYF.

This clone turned up a few times. The chain links TRBV27 to TRBJ2-7, with 10 bases identical to TRBD2. V lost 2 bases and J lost 8; bases outside the gene matches: 9. The V gene's germline CDR1 is MNHEY and CDR2 SMNVEV (reference sequence). The CDR3 is 15 amino acids. The CDR3 loop reads CASSLRGLAGVKQYF. The CDR3 nucleotides read TGTGCCAGCAGTTTAAGAGGGCTAGCGGGAGTCAAGCAGTACTTC.

This clone was seen only a few times. Here the CDR3 reads CSVDAGVVTQYF. The DNA of the CDR3 is TGCAGCGTTGATGCGGGGGTGGTGACCCAGTACTTC. V gene TRBV29-1 combines with J gene TRBJ2-5, with 7 bases fitting TRBD2. CDR3 size: 12 residues. Trimming cost V 3 bases and J 7 bases; bases outside gene matches: 5. Germline V gene sequence: CDR1 SQVTM, CDR2 ANQGSEA.

This clone was seen a few times. This chain connects TRBV15 to TRBJ2-1, with 7 nucleotides matching TRBD2. Germline V gene sequence: CDR1 LNHNV, CDR2 YYDKDF (reference sequence). CDR3 size: 16 residues. The J segment lost 0 bases and the V segment lost 6 bases, leaving 8 bases of the junction unmatched. The CDR3 bases are TGTGCCACCAGGGCCGCTAGCGGAAGCTCCTACAATGAGCAGTTCTTC. Protein: CATRAASGSSYNEQFF.

The rearrangement uses TRBV29-1 and TRBJ1-4; 9 nucleotides align to TRBD1. Trimming took 4 bases from V and 9 from J; bases not matched to a gene: 6. Germline CDR1 is SQVTM and CDR2 is ANQGSEA. The CDR3 spans 13 residues. The CDR3 DNA reads TGCAGCGTTGTGGGACAGGGTATTCAAAAACTGTTTTTT. This encodes CSVVGQGIQKLFF.

This clone was recorded a few times. This rearrangement joins TRBV7-9 to TRBJ2-3, with a tentative D call TRBD2 (5 bases). Germline CDR1 and CDR2: SEHNR and FQNEAQ (reference sequence). Trimming cost V 4 bases and J 3 bases, with 11 bases left between them. The CDR3 contains 14 residues. The CDR3 region has the DNA TGTGCCAGCAGCTCCCGGACGGGGACAGATACGCAGTATTTT. Its protein product is CASSSRTGTDTQYF. The whole variable domain, filled in from reference TRBV7-9 and TRBJ2-3, reads DTGVSQNPRHKITKRGQNVTFRCDPISEHNRLYWYRQTLGQGPEFLTYFQNEAQLEKSRLLSDRFSAERPKGSFSTLEIQRTEQGDSAMYLCASSSRTGTDTQYFGPGTRLTVL.

For the CDR3, the DNA is TGTGCCTGGAGTGTAGGCACTCAGCGCGACGAGCAGTACTTC. This gives the protein CAWSVGTQRDEQYF. J is TRBJ2-7 and V is TRBV30; D gene uncertain. The V end lost 0 bases, the J end lost 5 bases, and 14 bases lay between the germline ends. The CDR3 is 14 amino acids. Germline-derived CDR1 and CDR2 are GTSNPN and SVGIG (reference sequence).

This clone was seen a handful of times. This chain uses TRBV9 with TRBJ2-1; possibly TRBD2 for D (6 bases). The CDR3 totals 14 residues. The germline V gene encodes CDR1 SGDLS and CDR2 YYNGEE. Between the trimmed V and J ends, which lost 3 bases and 3 bases, there was a span of 10 bases. CDR3 in DNA: TGTGCCAGCAGCGCAGGGCGGGGCTACAATGAGCAGTTCTTC. This encodes CASSAGRGYNEQFF.

This clone came up a few times. In the same sample, other DNA sequences code for this CDR3. V and J are TRBV28 and TRBJ1-4; no definite D call. Germline CDR1 and CDR2: MDHEN and SYDVKM. With 5 bases removed from V and 5 bases from J, the gap between germline ends came to 0 bases. The CDR3 spans 10 residues. The CDR3 protein is CASSNEKLFF. The CDR3 bases are TGTGCCAGCAGTAATGAAAAACTGTTTTTT.

In its sample, this clone was seen once. V is TRBV6-5 and J is TRBJ2-3, with D maybe TRBD1 (6 bases). The CDR3 has 14 amino acids. Germline assignment: CDR1 MNHEY and CDR2 SVGAGI. Trimming removed 6 bases at V and 4 bases at J, with 14 bases between. In DNA, the CDR3 is TGTGCCAGCAGAGGGGGTAATCGGGCAGATACGCAGTATTTT. Protein sequence: CASRGGNRADTQYF.

The J gene is TRBJ2-7, the V gene TRBV5-1, with TRBD1 matching over 7 bases. This CDR3 has 16 residues. With V trimmed by 4 bases and J by 2 bases, 12 bases remained unmatched. Germline values: CDR1 SGHRS, CDR2 YFSETQ. The chain's CDR3 is CASSPGSLGQAYEQYF. In DNA, the CDR3 is TGCGCCAGCAGCCCTGGGAGTCTCGGACAGGCCTACGAGCAGTACTTC. Together with reference TRBV5-1 and TRBJ2-7, the CDR3 gives the full variable domain: KAGVTQTPRYLIKTRGQQVTLSCSPISGHRSVSWYQQTPGQGLQFLFEYFSETQRNKGNFPGRFSGRQFSNSRSEMNVSTLELGDSALYLCASSPGSLGQAYEQYFGPGTRLTVT.

J is TRBJ1-4 and V is TRBV7-6; no clear D. Trimming removed 3 bases at V and 11 bases at J, with 13 bases between. This CDR3 has 13 amino acids. The germline gives CDR1 SGHVS, CDR2 FNYEAQ. The CDR3 DNA follows: TGTGCCAGCAGCTTGCGGTTAGCAGACAAACTGTTTTTT. Translation: CASSLRLADKLFF.

This clone was counted a few times. The chain recombines TRBV29-1 with TRBJ2-3, with 12 positions matching TRBD2. Losses at the gene ends were 6 bases for V and 4 bases for J; bases not matched to a gene: 11. This CDR3 has 16 residues. CDR1 and CDR2 from the germline V gene are SQVTM and ANQGSEA. The CDR3 DNA is TGCAGCGTCGCAATACTAGCGGGAGGAGGCGCAGATACGCAGTATTTT. Translation: CSVAILAGGGADTQYF.

CDR3 residues: CASSSPGQYLHEQFF. CDR3 sequence (DNA): TGTGCCAGCAGTTCGCCGGGACAGTATCTCCATGAGCAGTTCTTC. This chain joins TRBV5-6 and TRBJ2-1; TRBD1 agrees at 7 bases. From germline, CDR1 is SGHDT and CDR2 YYEEEE. The CDR3 sequence is 15 residues long. Unmatched junction bases numbered 13, after V lost 5 bases and J lost 8 bases. The full variable domain, completed using reference TRBV5-6 and TRBJ2-1, is DAGVTQSPTHLIKTRGQQVTLRCSPKSGHDTVSWYQQALGQGPQFIFQYYEEEERQRGNFPDRFSGHQFPNYSSELNVNALLLGDSALYLCASSSPGQYLHEQFFGPGTRLTVL.